This T cell receptor (beta chain) was obtained from a study of Ad26.COV2.S vaccination and SARS-CoV-2 variants. Whole-study context: Each vaccinee took Ad26.COV2.S intramuscularly, once or twice 56 days apart.

Concerning this clone: Its antigen is not known.

Specified treatment: 15 to 20 received Ad26.COV2.S at low or high dose, single or two shots; several received placebo; per-sample allocation not given. Specimen acquisition occurred on day 63 following the initial vaccine or placebo injection. V was pared by 1 base and J by 3 bases, with 13 bases between. This CDR3 region has 15 residues. Germline loops: CDR1 SNHLY, CDR2 FYNNEI. Measured with immunoSEQ multiplex PCR; TCRdb has only the in-frame clones, and not every one. The sample shows some 390,000 clones, about 91% of them seen only once. Points from the study as a whole: Using TCR breadth and depth analyses may have led to underestimated total T cell responses.

Sequencing was performed on peripheral blood, taken in a trial of Ad26.COV2.S vaccine versus placebo. V is TRBV2 and J is TRBJ2-7, with D possibly matching TRBD1 (7 bases). The clonotype comes from a person between 18 and 65 years old who received the Ad26.COV2.S COVID-19 vaccine or a placebo. The CDR3 DNA reads as TGTGCCAGCAGTGAAGAGGAGGGGGCAAGCTACGAGCAGTACTTC. Translating it yields CASSEEEGASYEQYF.